These 3 T cell receptor beta chains came from one sample sequenced in a study of response to subunit inactivated influenza vaccine (dated by TCRdb to the late 2010s). The library was obtained by RT-PCR. For sequencing, an Illumina HiSeq 2500 was employed. TCRdb reanalyzed the raw reads on its own, using fastp at Q25 for trimming and MiXCR for clone calling, and kept in-frame beta chains. Rows with a matching CDR3 protein are joined into one entry that keeps the most common DNA and genes. The sample table contains about 190,000 distinct CDR3 sequences; only one count was recorded for 13% to 15% of them. The biggest ten clones account for 26% of the sample. Material: CD8+ T cells sorted from PBMCs, obtained 5 to 6 days after vaccination. These receptors were taken from a man aged 45-60 years who received an inactivated influenza vaccine. Donor details come from another sample of the same person, matched by shared clones.

This clonotype was detected many times. This rearrangement joins TRBV4-2 to TRBJ1-1; D may be TRBD1 (6 bases). V was pared by 0 bases and J by 0 bases, with 8 bases between. Germline-derived CDR1 and CDR2 are LGHNA and YNFKEQ. This CDR3 is built from 15 residues. Here the CDR3 DNA reads TGTGCCAGCAGCCAAGAGGGGGCCATGAACACTGAAGCTTTCTTT. It yields the protein CASSQEGAMNTEAFF.

This clonotype has a handful of counts. For the CDR3, the DNA is TGTGCCAGCAGCTTAGGAGAACAGGGTGGCTACACCTTC. Translated: CASSLGEQGGYTF. The J gene is TRBJ1-2, the V gene TRBV7-9, with a weak D call TRBD1 (6 bases). The germline V gene has CDR1 SEHNR and CDR2 FQNEAQ (reference sequence). This CDR3 contains 13 residues. Trimming left V 1 base short and J 7 bases short, with 10 bases between.

This clonotype was seen a handful of times. V usage is TRBV13 and J usage is TRBJ2-1, with TRBD1 matching over 8 bases. The ends lost 5 bases at V and 4 bases at J; junction bases unmatched: 7. CDR3 length equals 15 residues. Germline-derived CDR1 and CDR2 are PRHDT and FYEKMQ (reference sequence). The CDR3 loop reads CASSPRDRWYNEQFF. CDR3 nucleotide sequence: TGTGCCAGCAGCCCCCGGGACAGGTGGTACAATGAGCAGTTCTTC.